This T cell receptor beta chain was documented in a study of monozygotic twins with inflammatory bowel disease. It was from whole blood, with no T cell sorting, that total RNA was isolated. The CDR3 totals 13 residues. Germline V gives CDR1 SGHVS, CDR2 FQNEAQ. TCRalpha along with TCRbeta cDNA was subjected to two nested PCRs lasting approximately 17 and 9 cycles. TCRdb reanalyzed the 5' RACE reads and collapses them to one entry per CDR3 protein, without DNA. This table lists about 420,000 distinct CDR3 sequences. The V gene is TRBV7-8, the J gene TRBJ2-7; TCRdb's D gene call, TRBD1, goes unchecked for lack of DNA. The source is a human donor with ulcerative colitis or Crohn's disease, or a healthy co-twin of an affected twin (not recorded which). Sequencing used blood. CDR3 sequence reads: CASSEGQGDEQYF.